One sample yielded the 18 T cell receptor beta chains listed below, sequenced in a study of blood T cell repertoires in COVID-19. Profiling relied on immunoSEQ multiplex PCR, and the TCRdb table lists in-frame clones only, not all of them. The sample comprises 60,000 or so clones, about 88% of which are singletons, and roughly 8% rests with the top ten. Sequencing was performed on peripheral blood. These receptors all come from a woman aged 70-85 years with active COVID-19.

This sequence joins TRBV29-1 and TRBJ2-7; 11 bases are shared with TRBD2. CDR1 is SQVTM, CDR2 ANQGSEA, per germline. Trimming removed 6 bases from V and 0 bases from J; junction bases left unmatched: 4. This CDR3 is 14 amino acids long. The CDR3: CSVGGLAGSYEQYF. In nucleotides, the CDR3 is TGCAGCGTAGGCGGACTAGCGGGCTCCTACGAGCAGTACTTC.

J is TRBJ1-1 and V is TRBV30; D not certain. Germline V gene sequence: CDR1 GTSNPN, CDR2 SVGIG (reference sequence). Trimming removed 1 base at V and 0 bases at J, with 9 bases between. The CDR3 covers 14 residues. In DNA form, the CDR3 reads TGTGCCTGGAGTGGGCAGATTATGAACACTGAAGCTTTCTTT. Amino acid sequence: CAWSGQIMNTEAFF. The full variable domain, rest sourced from reference TRBV30 and TRBJ1-1, is SQTIHQWPATLVQPVGSPLSLECTVEGTSNPNLYWYRQAAGRGLQLLFYSVGIGQISSEVPQNLSASRPQDRQFILSSKKLLLSDSGFYLCAWSGQIMNTEAFFGQGTRLTVV.

The chain has TRBV7-9 and TRBJ2-7; 10 bases are a match to TRBD2. Germline CDR1 is SEHNR and CDR2 is FQNEAQ (reference sequence). This CDR3 spans 14 amino acids. After removal of 6 bases from V and 3 bases from J, the junction contained 5 bases not matched to a gene. In DNA, the CDR3 is TGTGCCAGCAGGTCTAGCGGGAGAGGCTACGAGCAGTACTTC. This sequence encodes CASRSSGRGYEQYF.

The chain links TRBV5-4 to TRBJ1-6; 10 bases align to TRBD1. J was trimmed by 10 bases and V by 4 bases; bases with no gene match: 14. The germline CDR1 and CDR2 sequences are SGHNT and YYREEE (reference sequence). The CDR3 extends over 17 amino acids. The CDR3 loop is CASSQGAGGTGESPLHF. CDR3 nucleotides: TGTGCCAGCAGCCAGGGAGCGGGCGGGACAGGGGAATCACCCCTCCACTTT.

The V call is TRBV28, the J call TRBJ2-1; D gene ambiguous. Germline V lookup: CDR1 MDHEN, CDR2 SYDVKM. V shed 6 bases and J shed 6 bases, with 6 bases lying between them. The length of the CDR3 is 11 residues. DNA of the CDR3: TGTGCCAGCAGGAATAGCAATGAGCAGTTCTTC. Translating gives CASRNSNEQFF.

The chain combines TRBV11-3 with TRBJ2-1; 8 positions match TRBD2. Germline lookup yields CDR1 SGHNT and CDR2 YENEEA. V lost 4 bases, J lost 0 bases, and 5 bases stayed unmatched. The CDR3 is 16 residues long. The CDR3 sequence is CASSYGLASSYNEQFF. The CDR3 DNA sequence: TGTGCCAGCAGCTACGGACTAGCAAGCTCCTACAATGAGCAGTTCTTC.

The chain combines TRBV4-2 with TRBJ2-1; TRBD2 aligns across 9 bases. The CDR3 runs to 16 residues. Unmatched junction bases numbered 12, after V lost 0 bases and J lost 12 bases. The germline V gene has CDR1 LGHNA and CDR2 YNFKEQ. In DNA, the CDR3 is TGTGCCAGCAGCCAAGACCCGGGACTAGCTTTTTCTGTGCAGTTCTTC. Residues: CASSQDPGLAFSVQFF.

This clone came up once. The J gene is TRBJ2-2, the V gene TRBV24-1, with D perhaps matching TRBD2 (5 bases). CDR3 length: 14 residues. Germline V gene sequence: CDR1 KGHDR, CDR2 SFDVKD. Trimming shortened V by 3 bases and J by 5 bases, and 9 bases separated the two germline ends. This chain's CDR3 is CATSDPTGTGELFF. The CDR3 DNA follows: TGTGCCACCAGTGATCCTACGGGGACCGGGGAGCTGTTTTTT.

This chain connects TRBV5-1 to TRBJ2-1, with 10 bases identical to TRBD2. After removal of 4 bases from V and 5 bases from J, the junction contained 15 bases not matched to a gene. CDR1 is SGHRS, CDR2 YFSETQ, per germline. The CDR3 is 18 residues long. The DNA of the CDR3 is TGCGCCAGCAGCACGGAAGAGCCAGCGGGAGGGCCCCACAATGAGCAGTTCTTC. Amino acid sequence: CASSTEEPAGGPHNEQFF.

This chain links TRBV9 with TRBJ2-1; 7 bases are shared with TRBD2. Germline V lookup: CDR1 SGDLS, CDR2 YYNGEE. The CDR3 has 17 amino acids. J lost 3 bases, V lost 4 bases, and 13 bases had no gene match. As DNA, the CDR3 is TGTGCCAGCAGCCCAAGGTCGGGGGGAGGGATCTACAATGAGCAGTTCTTC. It translates to CASSPRSGGGIYNEQFF. Drawing the rest from reference TRBV9 and TRBJ2-1, the complete variable domain is DSGVTQTPKHLITATGQRVTLRCSPRSGDLSVYWYQQSLDQGLQFLIQYYNGEERAKGNILERFSAQQFPDLHSELNLSSLELGDSALYFCASSPRSGGGIYNEQFFGPGTRLTVL.

As DNA, the CDR3 is TGTGCCAGCAGCTTTTCACAGGGAGTTATTGAAAAACTGTTTTTT. Translation: CASSFSQGVIEKLFF. This chain uses TRBV11-2 with TRBJ1-4, with D possibly TRBD1 on 6 matching bases. The V end was cut by 3 bases, the J end by 7 bases, with 15 bases between. From germline, CDR1 is SGHAT and CDR2 FQNNGV. The CDR3 is 15 residues long.

This chain uses TRBV5-1 with TRBJ1-1, with a tentative D call TRBD1 (5 bases). CDR1 is SGHRS and CDR2 is YFSETQ in the germline V gene. This CDR3 spans 13 amino acids. V shed 3 bases and J shed 4 bases, with 10 bases lying between them. The CDR3 sequence is CASSYLGGTEAFF. CDR3 DNA sequence: TGCGCCAGCAGCTATCTCGGGGGCACTGAAGCTTTCTTT.

The rearrangement joins TRBV5-8 to TRBJ2-5; 12 bases are a match to TRBD2. With 4 bases clipped from V and 2 bases from J, the junction kept 6 bases outside the gene matches. The CDR3 consists of 16 residues. The germline V gene encodes CDR1 SGHTS and CDR2 YDEGEE. CDR3 bases: TGTGCCAGCAGCGCGGGACTAGCGGGTATTCAAGAGACCCAGTACTTC. Amino acid sequence: CASSAGLAGIQETQYF.

This clone was picked up one time. This chain joins TRBV7-8 and TRBJ1-6, with 8 bases aligning to TRBD1. Unmatched junction bases numbered 4, after V lost 1 base and J lost 5 bases. CDR3 length: 16 amino acids. Germline V CDR1 and CDR2: SGHVS, FQNEAQ. The CDR3 here is CASSLVWTGHNSPLHF. Here the CDR3 DNA reads TGTGCCAGCAGCTTAGTTTGGACAGGGCATAATTCACCCCTCCACTTT.

The V and J genes are TRBV7-6 and TRBJ1-5; D unresolved. The V gene's germline CDR1 is SGHVS and CDR2 FNYEAQ. V shed 1 base and J shed 7 bases, with 8 bases lying between them. The length of the CDR3 is 13 residues. CDR3 DNA: TGTGCCAGCAGCTTAGATGGTGGCCAGCCCCAGCATTTT. Protein product: CASSLDGGQPQHF.

The chain couples TRBV19 to TRBJ2-1, with 12 bases lining up with TRBD2. The J segment lost 7 bases and the V segment lost 8 bases, leaving 6 bases of the junction unmatched. CDR3 length: 14 amino acids. The V gene's germline CDR1 is LNHDA and CDR2 SQIVND (reference sequence). The CDR3 reads CASQVTSGRNEQFF. CDR3 nucleotides: TGTGCCAGTCAGGTGACTAGCGGGAGAAATGAGCAGTTCTTC. Based on the CDR3 plus reference TRBV19 and TRBJ2-1, the full variable domain is DGGITQSPKYLFRKEGQNVTLSCEQNLNHDAMYWYRQDPGQGLRLIYYSQIVNDFQKGDIAEGYSVSREKKESFPLTVTSAQKNPTAFYLCASQVTSGRNEQFFGPGTRLTVL.

The chain is built from TRBV3-1 (or the pseudogene TRBV3-2) and TRBJ2-7; TRBD2 matches 15 bases. The J segment lost 0 bases and the V segment lost 1 base, leaving 10 bases of the junction unmatched. The CDR3 runs 20 residues. Germline-derived CDR1 and CDR2 are LGHDT and YNNKEL (reference sequence). The CDR3 DNA reads as TGTGCCAGCAGCCAAGCCCGTCGGACTAGCGGGAGGGGGGTCTCCTACGAGCAGTACTTC. It is translated as CASSQARRTSGRGVSYEQYF.

The chain uses TRBV7-3 and TRBJ1-2, with D uncertain. Germline values: CDR1 SGHTA, CDR2 FQGTGA. The CDR3 sequence is 15 residues long. Trimming left V 2 bases short and J 11 bases short, with 21 bases between. CDR3 bases: TGTGCCAGCAGCTTATCTGGGAGCCTAGGGATTGGGTACACCTTC. Translation: CASSLSGSLGIGYTF.